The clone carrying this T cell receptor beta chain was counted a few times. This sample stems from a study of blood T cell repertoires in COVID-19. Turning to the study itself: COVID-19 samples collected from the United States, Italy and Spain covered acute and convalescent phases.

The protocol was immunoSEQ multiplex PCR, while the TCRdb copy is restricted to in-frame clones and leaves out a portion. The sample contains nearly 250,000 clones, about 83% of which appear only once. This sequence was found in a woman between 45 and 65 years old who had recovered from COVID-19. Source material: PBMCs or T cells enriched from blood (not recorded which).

In DNA, the CDR3 is TGTGCCAGCAGCCCCGGGGATTACTCTGGAAACACCATATATTTT. As protein: CASSPGDYSGNTIYF. The chain joins TRBV6-5 to TRBJ1-3; unclear D gene. The length of the CDR3 is 15 residues. V dropped 6 bases and J dropped 0 bases, with 12 bases sitting between them. CDR1 and CDR2 from the germline V gene are MNHEY and SVGAGI.